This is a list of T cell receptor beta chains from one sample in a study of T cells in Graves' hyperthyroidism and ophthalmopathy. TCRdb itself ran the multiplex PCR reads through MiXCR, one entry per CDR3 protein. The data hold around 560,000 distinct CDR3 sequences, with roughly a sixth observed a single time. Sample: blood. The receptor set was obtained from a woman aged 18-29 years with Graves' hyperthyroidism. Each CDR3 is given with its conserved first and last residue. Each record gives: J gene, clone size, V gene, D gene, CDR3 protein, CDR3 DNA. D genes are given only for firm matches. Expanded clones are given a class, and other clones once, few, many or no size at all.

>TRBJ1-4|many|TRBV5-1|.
CASSPRPTTTNEKLFF
TGCGCCAGCAGCCCCCGACCCACCACAACTAATGAAAAACTGTTTTTT
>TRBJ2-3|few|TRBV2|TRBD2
CASSELAGSGGGTDTQYF
TGTGCCAGCAGTGAACTAGCGGGCTCTGGCGGGGGCACAGATACGCAGTATTTT
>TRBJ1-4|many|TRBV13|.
CASSLLRGGEKLFF
TGTGCCAGCAGCTTATTAAGGGGAGGCGAAAAACTGTTTTTT
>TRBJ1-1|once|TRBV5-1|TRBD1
CASSLHDRDPMNTEAFF
TGCGCCAGCAGCTTACATGACAGGGACCCTATGAACACTGAAGCTTTCTTT
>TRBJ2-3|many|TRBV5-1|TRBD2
CASSLAELAGTDTQYF
TGCGCCAGCAGCTTGGCCGAACTAGCGGGGACAGATACGCAGTATTTT
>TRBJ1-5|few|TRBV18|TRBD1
CASSPRQGASGNQPQHF
TGTGCCAGCTCACCACGACAGGGGGCATCAGGCAATCAGCCCCAGCATTTT
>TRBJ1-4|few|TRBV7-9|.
CASSPPGSTNEKLFF
TGTGCCAGCAGCCCCCCAGGGAGTACTAATGAAAAACTGTTTTTT
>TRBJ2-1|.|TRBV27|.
CASSFGYNNEQFF
TGTGCCAGCAGTTTCGGATATAACAATGAGCAGTTCTTC
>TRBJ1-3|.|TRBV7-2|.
CASSLVLGPSGNTIYF
TGTGCCAGCAGCTTAGTTCTGGGGCCCTCTGGAAACACCATATATTTT
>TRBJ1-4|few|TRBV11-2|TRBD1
CASRQGASNEKLFF
TGTGCCAGCAGACAGGGGGCTTCTAATGAAAAACTGTTTTTT
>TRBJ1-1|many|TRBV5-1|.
CASSSLGLTNTEAFF
TGCGCCAGCAGCTCACTGGGGCTAACGAACACTGAAGCTTTCTTT
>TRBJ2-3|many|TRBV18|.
CASKLGNGDTQYF
TGTGCCAGCAAACTGGGAAATGGAGATACGCAGTATTTT
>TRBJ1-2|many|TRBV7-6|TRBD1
CASSPDTGGASYTF
TGTGCCAGCAGCCCAGACACAGGGGGCGCCAGCTACACCTTC
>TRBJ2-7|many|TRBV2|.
CASSPGLYYEQYF
TGTGCCAGCAGCCCGGGACTTTACTACGAGCAGTACTTC
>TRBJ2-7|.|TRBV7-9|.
CASSLAAQEAYEQYF
TGTGCCAGCAGCTTAGCGGCCCAGGAAGCCTACGAGCAGTACTTC
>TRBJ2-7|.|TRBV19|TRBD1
CASSNLKGQGSYEQYF
TGTGCCAGTAGTAACCTCAAGGGACAGGGAAGTTACGAGCAGTACTTC
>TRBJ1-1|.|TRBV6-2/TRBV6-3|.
CASDTGRQGLMNTEAFF
TGTGCCTCAGACACGGGACGCCAAGGTTTAATGAACACTGAAGCTTTCTTT
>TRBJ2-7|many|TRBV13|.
CASSASEVVYEQYF
TGTGCCAGCAGCGCCAGTGAAGTCGTCTACGAGCAGTACTTC
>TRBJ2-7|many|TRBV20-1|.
CSARDPRGEQYF
TGCAGTGCTAGAGATCCCCGCGGGGAGCAGTACTTC
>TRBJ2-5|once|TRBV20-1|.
CSARVGHPSLRYF
TGCAGTGCTAGAGTGGGACACCCCTCCTTACGGTACTTC
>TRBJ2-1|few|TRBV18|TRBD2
CASSLRTSGSPGNEQFF
TGTGCCAGCTCACTGCGGACTAGCGGGAGTCCTGGCAATGAGCAGTTCTTC
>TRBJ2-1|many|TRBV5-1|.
CASSFTRVQGSYNEQFF
TGCGCCAGCAGCTTCACCCGGGTACAGGGCTCCTACAATGAGCAGTTCTTC
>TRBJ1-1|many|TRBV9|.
CASSVAPGGKNTEAFF
TGTGCCAGCAGCGTAGCGCCGGGGGGGAAGAACACTGAAGCTTTCTTT
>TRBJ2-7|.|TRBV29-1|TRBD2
CSVRLAQYEQYF
TGCAGCGTGAGACTAGCGCAGTACGAGCAGTACTTC
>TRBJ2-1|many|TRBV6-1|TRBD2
CASSLTSGRADEQFF
TGTGCCAGCAGCCTGACTAGCGGGAGGGCCGATGAGCAGTTCTTC
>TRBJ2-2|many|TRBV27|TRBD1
CASRPDRSILNTGELFF
TGTGCCAGCAGACCGGACAGGTCGATATTGAACACCGGGGAGCTGTTTTTT
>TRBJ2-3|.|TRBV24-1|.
CATMDSNTDTQYF
TGTGCCACCATGGACAGCAACACAGATACGCAGTATTTT
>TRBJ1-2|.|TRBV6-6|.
CASSYSFGAPYGYTF
TGTGCCAGCAGTTACTCGTTCGGGGCTCCATATGGCTACACCTTC
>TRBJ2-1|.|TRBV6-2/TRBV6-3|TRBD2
CASSPGTSRYNEQFF
TGTGCCAGCAGCCCGGGGACTAGTAGGTACAATGAGCAGTTCTTC
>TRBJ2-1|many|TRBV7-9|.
CASSLQGSNEQFF
TGTGCCAGCAGCTTACAAGGTAGCAATGAGCAGTTCTTC
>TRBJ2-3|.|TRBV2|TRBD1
CASSEDGQGNPDTQYF
TGTGCCAGCAGTGAAGACGGACAGGGGAATCCAGATACGCAGTATTTT
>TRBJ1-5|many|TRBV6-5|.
CASSYEQGSQPQHF
TGTGCCAGCAGTTACGAGCAGGGATCACAGCCCCAGCATTTT
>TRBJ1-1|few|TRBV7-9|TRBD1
CASSTGVLGTEAFF
TGTGCCAGCAGCACAGGGGTCCTGGGCACTGAAGCTTTCTTT
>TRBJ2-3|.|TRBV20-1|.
CSASTSFLTDTQYF
TGCAGTGCTAGTACTAGCTTCCTCACAGATACGCAGTATTTT
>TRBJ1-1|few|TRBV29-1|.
CSVRNLNTEAFF
TGCAGCGTTCGAAACTTGAACACTGAAGCTTTCTTT
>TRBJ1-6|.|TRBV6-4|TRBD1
CASSDGTEYSPLHF
TGTGCCAGCAGTGACGGGACAGAATATTCACCCCTCCACTTT
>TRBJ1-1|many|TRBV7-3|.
CASSLIGDTEAFF
TGTGCCAGCAGCTTAATTGGGGACACTGAAGCTTTCTTT